This is a list of T cell receptor beta chains from one sample in a study of T cells after yellow fever vaccination. MiXCR, applied by TCRdb to the 5' RACE reads, yields one record per CDR3 protein. The sample has approximately 300,000 distinct CDR3 sequences; over 8.5% are singletons. The sequencing used CD4+ T cells sorted from PBMCs, collected 45 days after the yellow fever booster vaccination. The source of these receptors is a man younger than 35 who received the YFV17D yellow fever vaccine. CDR3s include the opening cysteine and the closing phenylalanine or tryptophan. The D gene is left open where the match is weak. Clone size is not always given. Where it is, it says once, few, many or a class for expanded clones.

.,many,TRBJ2-3,TRBV11-2,CASRDRTDTQYF,TGTGCCAGCAGAGACCGAACAGATACGCAGTATTTT
.,few,TRBJ1-1,TRBV6-1,CASSEAQNTEAFF,TGTGCCAGCAGTGAAGCCCAGAACACTGAAGCTTTCTTT
TRBD1,many,TRBJ2-3,TRBV20-1,CSAIPGTGSTDTQYF,TGCAGTGCTATCCCCGGGACAGGGAGCACAGATACGCAGTATTTT
.,few,TRBJ2-5,TRBV5-1,CASSNIVSLEETQYF,TGCGCCAGCAGTAACATTGTCTCGCTCGAGGAGACCCAGTACTTC
TRBD2,.,TRBJ2-1,TRBV12-3/TRBV12-4,CASSPVTSGDDEQFF,TGTGCCAGCAGTCCCGTGACTAGCGGGGACGATGAGCAGTTCTTC
.,many,TRBJ1-2,TRBV4-1,CASSQVTVGRQNYGYTF,TGCGCCAGCAGCCAAGTAACCGTGGGACGGCAAAACTATGGCTACACCTTC
.,.,TRBJ1-2,TRBV7-2,CASSLAREYGYTF,TGTGCCAGCAGCTTGGCCAGGGAATATGGCTACACCTTC
TRBD1,.,TRBJ1-1,TRBV6-1,CASIRGTGGNTEAFF,TGTGCCAGCATTCGAGGGACAGGGGGAAACACTGAAGCTTTCTTT
.,.,TRBJ1-5,TRBV12-3/TRBV12-4,CASSLKDGNQPQHF,TGTGCCAGCAGCCTAAAGGACGGAAATCAGCCCCAGCATTTT
TRBD2,.,TRBJ2-3,TRBV5-1,CASSLGTSGGASVDTQYF,TGCGCCAGCAGCTTGGGGACTAGCGGGGGGGCATCGGTAGATACGCAGTATTTT
TRBD1,.,TRBJ1-6,TRBV6-6,CASSYPRQGGILYNSPLHF,TGTGCCAGCAGTTACCCAAGACAGGGAGGGATTCTCTATAATTCACCCCTCCACTTT
TRBD1,.,TRBJ2-5,TRBV5-1,CASSLTPGQGAETQYF,TGCGCCAGCAGCTTGACGCCGGGACAGGGGGCCGAGACCCAGTACTTC
.,few,TRBJ2-3,TRBV30,CASGGQDTQYF,TGTGCCTCGGGCGGGCAAGATACGCAGTATTTT
TRBD1,few,TRBJ2-1,TRBV20-1,CSASEGQIQFF,TGCAGTGCTTCCGAGGGACAGATCCAGTTCTTC
TRBD1,few,TRBJ1-2,TRBV19,CASTRDRETYGYTF,TGTGCCAGTACCCGGGACAGGGAGACTTACGGCTACACCTTC
.,.,TRBJ1-2,TRBV5-1,CASSLEGQIYGYTF,TGCGCCAGCAGCTTGGAAGGACAGATCTATGGCTACACCTTC
TRBD2,few,TRBJ2-5,TRBV12-3/TRBV12-4,CASSLGGRGLKETQYF,TGTGCCAGCAGCCTCGGCGGGAGGGGACTAAAAGAGACCCAGTACTTC
.,few,TRBJ2-2,TRBV20-1,CSARIRGGPGELFF,TGCAGTGCTAGAATCAGGGGTGGGCCCGGGGAGCTGTTTTTT
.,few,TRBJ1-5,TRBV10-3,CAISDQPGSNQPQHF,TGTGCCATCAGTGATCAACCGGGGAGCAATCAGCCCCAGCATTTT
TRBD1,many,TRBJ1-4,TRBV5-4,CASSRTGVNEKLFF,TGTGCCAGCAGCCGGACAGGGGTTAATGAAAAACTGTTTTTT
TRBD1,.,TRBJ1-2,TRBV7-3,CASSLDGTGLVSYGYTF,TGTGCCAGCAGCTTAGATGGGACAGGACTTGTCTCGTATGGCTACACCTTC
TRBD1,.,TRBJ2-4,TRBV7-2,CASSSGQVDTIQYF,TGTGCCAGCAGCTCGGGACAGGTGGATACCATTCAGTACTTC